A single sample gave rise to the 3 T cell receptor beta chains below, sequenced in a study of blood T cells in healthy people across ages. It was with a sample-barcoded 5' primer and a J-beta primer mix that a second PCR of about 6 to 11 cycles was run. TCRdb passed the 5' RACE reads through MiXCR, listing each CDR3 protein once. The sample records about 500,000 distinct CDR3 sequences, 24% being singletons. These data are also associated with another study on T cells of mothers and their children.

Sequencing used blood. These receptors all come from a boy between 5 and 17 years old in good health.

This clonotype has a handful of counts. This sequence joins TRBV9 and TRBJ2-7; D perhaps matches TRBD2 (5 bases). Trimming removed 4 bases at V and 3 bases at J, with 17 bases between. The germline gives CDR1 SGDLS, CDR2 YYNGEE. The CDR3 is 15 amino acids. The CDR3 nucleotides are TGTGCCAGCAGCCCCTCAGGACTGTTAGACTACGAGCAGTACTTC. Amino acid sequence: CASSPSGLLDYEQYF.

This clonotype occurred a few times. The CDR3 is CASSFGGGELFF. DNA of the CDR3: TGTGCCAGCAGTTTTGGTGGCGGGGAGCTGTTTTTT. The chain combines TRBV12-3 or TRBV12-4 with TRBJ2-2; D remains ambiguous. The V end was cut by 3 bases, the J end by 7 bases, with 6 bases between. The CDR3 runs 12 residues.

In its sample, this clonotype was seen many times. The chain uses TRBV5-1 and TRBJ2-2; 9 nucleotides line up with TRBD1. This CDR3 contains 17 residues. The V and J ends lost 2 bases and 0 bases, in that order; junction bases with no gene match: 5. Germline assignment: CDR1 SGHRS and CDR2 YFSETQ. CDR3 sequence reads: CASSFRRQGANTGELFF. In DNA form, the CDR3 reads TGCGCCAGCAGCTTTCGTCGACAGGGGGCGAACACCGGGGAGCTGTTTTTT.